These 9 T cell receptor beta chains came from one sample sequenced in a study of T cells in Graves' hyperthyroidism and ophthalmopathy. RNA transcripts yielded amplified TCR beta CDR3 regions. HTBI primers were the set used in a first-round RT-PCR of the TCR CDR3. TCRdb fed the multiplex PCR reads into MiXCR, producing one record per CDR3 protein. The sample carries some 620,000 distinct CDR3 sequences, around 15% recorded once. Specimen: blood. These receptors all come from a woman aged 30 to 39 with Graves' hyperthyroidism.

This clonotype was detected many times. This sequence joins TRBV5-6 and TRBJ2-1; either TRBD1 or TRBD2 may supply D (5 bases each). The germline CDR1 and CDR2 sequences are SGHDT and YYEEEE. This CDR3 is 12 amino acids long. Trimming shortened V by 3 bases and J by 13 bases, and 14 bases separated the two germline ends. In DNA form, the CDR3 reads TGTGCCAGCAGCTCCGGGACCCCTAGTCAGTTCTTC. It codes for CASSSGTPSQFF.

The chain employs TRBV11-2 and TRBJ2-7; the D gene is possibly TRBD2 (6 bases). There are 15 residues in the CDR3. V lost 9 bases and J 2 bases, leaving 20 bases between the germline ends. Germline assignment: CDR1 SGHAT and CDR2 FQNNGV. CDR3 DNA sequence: TGTGCCAGTAGCCCGACGGCGGGATCTCCCTACGAGCAGTACTTC. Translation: CASSPTAGSPYEQYF. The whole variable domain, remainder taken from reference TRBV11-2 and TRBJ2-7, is EAGVAQSPRYKIIEKRQSVAFWCNPISGHATLYWYQQILGQGPKLLIQFQNNGVVDDSQLPKDRFSAERLKGVDSTLKIQPAKLEDSAVYLCASSPTAGSPYEQYFGPGTRLTVT.

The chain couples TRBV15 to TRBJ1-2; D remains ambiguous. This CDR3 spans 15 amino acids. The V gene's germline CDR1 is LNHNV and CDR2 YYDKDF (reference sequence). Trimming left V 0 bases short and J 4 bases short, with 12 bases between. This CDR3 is CATSRDRRVGYGYTF. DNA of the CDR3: TGTGCCACCAGCAGAGACAGGAGGGTCGGCTATGGCTACACCTTC.

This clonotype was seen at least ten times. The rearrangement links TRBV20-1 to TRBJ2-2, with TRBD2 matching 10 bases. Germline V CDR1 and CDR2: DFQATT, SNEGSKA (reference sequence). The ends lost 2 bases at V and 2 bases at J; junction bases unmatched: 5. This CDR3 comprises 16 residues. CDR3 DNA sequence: TGCAGTGCTAGATCCAGGACTAGCGGCAACACCGGGGAGCTGTTTTTT. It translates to CSARSRTSGNTGELFF.

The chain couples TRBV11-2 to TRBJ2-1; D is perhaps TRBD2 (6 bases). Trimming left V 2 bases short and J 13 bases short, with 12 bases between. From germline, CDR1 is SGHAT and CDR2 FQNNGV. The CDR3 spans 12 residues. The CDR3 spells CASSLSREKQFF. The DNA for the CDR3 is TGTGCCAGCAGCTTAAGTCGGGAGAAACAGTTCTTC. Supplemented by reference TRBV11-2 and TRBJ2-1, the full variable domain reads EAGVAQSPRYKIIEKRQSVAFWCNPISGHATLYWYQQILGQGPKLLIQFQNNGVVDDSQLPKDRFSAERLKGVDSTLKIQPAKLEDSAVYLCASSLSREKQFFGPGTRLTVL.

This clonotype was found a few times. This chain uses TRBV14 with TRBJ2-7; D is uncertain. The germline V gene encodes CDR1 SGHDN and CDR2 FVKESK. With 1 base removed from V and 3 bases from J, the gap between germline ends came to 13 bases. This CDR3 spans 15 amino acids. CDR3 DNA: TGTGCCAGCAGCCAAGTATCCGTGCCTTACTACGAGCAGTACTTC. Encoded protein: CASSQVSVPYYEQYF.

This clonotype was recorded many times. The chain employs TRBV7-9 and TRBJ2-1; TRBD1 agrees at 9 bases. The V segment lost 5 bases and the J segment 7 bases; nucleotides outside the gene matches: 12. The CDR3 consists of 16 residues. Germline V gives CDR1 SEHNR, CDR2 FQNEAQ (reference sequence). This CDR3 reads CASSPIRTGEGNEQFF. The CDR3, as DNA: TGTGCCAGCAGCCCCATCCGGACAGGGGAGGGGAATGAGCAGTTCTTC.

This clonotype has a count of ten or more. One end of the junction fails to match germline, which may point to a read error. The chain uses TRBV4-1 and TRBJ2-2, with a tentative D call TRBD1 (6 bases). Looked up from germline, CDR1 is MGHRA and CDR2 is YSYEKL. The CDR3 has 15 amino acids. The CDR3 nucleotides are TGTGCCAGCAGCCTACAGGGAATGAACACCGGGGAGCTGTTTTTT. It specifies CASSLQGMNTGELFF.

DNA of the CDR3: TGCGCCAGCAGCCAAGATGGGGGATCCACAGATACGCAGTATTTT. It is translated as CASSQDGGSTDTQYF. This chain uses TRBV4-3 with TRBJ2-3; D may match TRBD1 or TRBD2 (5 bases each). CDR1 and CDR2 (germline): LGHNA, YSLEER. Between the trimmed V and J ends, which lost 0 bases and 2 bases, there was a span of 9 bases. The length of the CDR3 is 15 residues.